The clone carrying this T cell receptor (beta chain) was recorded at least ten times. This sample is part of a study of regulatory T cells in long-lasting Graves disease. Time point given: persistent/refractory GD, antithyroid drugs over 5 years with positive TRAb. RNA from PBMCs was the source of the TCR library. Arm-PCR of CDR3 regions and iRepertoire HTBI primers were used to build TCR beta libraries. TCRdb processed the multiplex PCR reads anew with MiXCR; each CDR3 protein has one entry. The repertoire has some 470,000 distinct CDR3 sequences, 20% to 25% of them found once; the top ten carry about 7%. The trim removed 6 bases at V and 1 base at J, leaving 1 base unmatched. The CDR3 runs to 12 residues. The germline V gene has CDR1 SQVTM and CDR2 ANQGSEA.

This receptor was identified in a female donor with Graves disease. Sequences were derived from peripheral blood mononuclear cells (PBMCs), sampled when the disease was refractory, from a patient treated with antithyroid drugs. The V gene is TRBV29-1, the J gene TRBJ1-1; 8 bases are shared with TRBD1. The CDR3 loop reads CSVTGANTEAFF. The DNA of the CDR3 is TGCAGCGTGACAGGGGCGAACACTGAAGCTTTCTTT.